A selection of T cell receptor beta chains follows, all from one sample in a study of STAT3 mutations in large granular lymphocyte leukemia. Method: immunoSEQ multiplex PCR; TCRdb's copy keeps in-frame clones and lacks some. The sample carries under 35,000 clones, around three quarters recorded once. Sample: peripheral blood mononuclear cells. The origin of the receptors is a woman between 45 and 65 years old with T-cell large granular lymphocyte leukemia. Some clones in this sample may be carry-over from other donors' samples. Both conserved end residues are part of each CDR3. A D gene is named only where the DNA matches it firmly. Clone size is not always given. Where it is, it says once, few, many or a class for expanded clones.

cdr3_length clone_size j_call v_call d_call cdr3_nt cdr3_aa
17 NA TRBJ2-1 TRBV2 NA TGTGCCAGCAGTGAATCTATGGGTCTAGCAGAGGACAATGAGCAGTTCTTC CASSESMGLAEDNEQFF
14 few TRBJ2-1 TRBV29-1 NA TGCAGCGCTGGCCTAACGGGAGCAAACAATGAGCAGTTCTTC CSAGLTGANNEQFF
15 NA TRBJ2-7 TRBV11-3 NA TGTGCCAGCAGCTCGACGGGACGGCACGGACGAGAGCAGTACTTC CASSSTGRHGREQYF
17 NA TRBJ2-2 TRBV29-1 TRBD1 TGCAGCGTCCGCTGGTCGTCCAGGGGGCTCGACACCGGGGAGCTGTTTTTT CSVRWSSRGLDTGELFF
13 NA TRBJ1-3 TRBV18 NA TGTGCCAGCTCACCAGGATCTGGAAACACCATATATTTT CASSPGSGNTIYF
15 NA TRBJ1-2 TRBV5-4 NA TGTGCCAGCAACCCGGGGCACGTAGCTAACTATGGCTACACCTTC CASNPGHVANYGYTF
15 once TRBJ2-7 TRBV27 NA TGTGCCAGCAGTTCATGGGTCTCCGGCTCCTACGAGCAGTACTTC CASSSWVSGSYEQYF
14 NA TRBJ1-2 TRBV5-4 TRBD1 TGTGCCAGCAGCTTGAGCAGGGGGGTCTATGGCTACACCTTC CASSLSRGVYGYTF
10 NA TRBJ2-7 TRBV20-1 NA TGCAGTGCTAGGCATAGCGAGCAGTACTTC CSARHSEQYF
14 NA TRBJ1-4 TRBV2 NA TGTGCCAGCTGTAGGGAGAGGTGGGGTGAAAAACTGTTTTTT CASCRERWGEKLFF
15 NA TRBJ2-2 TRBV5-4 NA TGTGCCAGCAGCCTACTGAGCGGCGGGGACGGGGAGCTGTTTTTT CASSLLSGGDGELFF
16 NA TRBJ2-3 TRBV5-1 TRBD2 TGCGCCAGCAGCCGCCTCCCCGGGGCGGGAGGAGATACGCAGTATTTT CASSRLPGAGGDTQYF
14 NA TRBJ2-3 TRBV28 TRBD2 TGTGCCAGCTCCCTAGCGGGAGTTCCAGATACGCAGTATTTT CASSLAGVPDTQYF